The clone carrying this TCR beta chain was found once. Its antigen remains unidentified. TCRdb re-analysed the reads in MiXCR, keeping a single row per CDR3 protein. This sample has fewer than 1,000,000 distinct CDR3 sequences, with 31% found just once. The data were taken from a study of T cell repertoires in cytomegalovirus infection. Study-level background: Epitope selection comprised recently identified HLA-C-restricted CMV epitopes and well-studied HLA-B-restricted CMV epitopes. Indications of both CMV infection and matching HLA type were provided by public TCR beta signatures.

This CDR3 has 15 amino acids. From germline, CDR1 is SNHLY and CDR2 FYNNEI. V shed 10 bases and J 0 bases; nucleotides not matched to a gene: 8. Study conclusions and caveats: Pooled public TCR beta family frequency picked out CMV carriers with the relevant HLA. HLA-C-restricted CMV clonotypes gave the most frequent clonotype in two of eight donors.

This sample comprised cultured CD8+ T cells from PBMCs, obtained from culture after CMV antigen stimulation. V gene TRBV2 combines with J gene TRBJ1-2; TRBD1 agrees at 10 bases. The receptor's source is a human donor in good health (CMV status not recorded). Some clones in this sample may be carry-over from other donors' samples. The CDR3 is CATPGQGTSNYGYTF. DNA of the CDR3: TGTGCCACCCCGGGACAGGGGACGTCTAACTATGGCTACACCTTC.